This T cell receptor (beta chain) was retrieved from a study of T cell responses to AZD1222 COVID-19 vaccine (dated by TCRdb to the early 2020s). The study in broad terms: TCR sequencing was performed for more than 230 trial participants, of whom 200 to 210 were given two doses of AZD1222 and some 26 were given two doses of MenACWY control vaccine. Trial participants were enrolled by age into subgroups of 18-55, 56-69 and 70-plus years, and around 150, 29 and 61 TCR-sequenced participants, respectively, were included in these subgroups.

Paper-wide results and their limitations: In the small 56-69-year group, the increase in depth fell short of significance, most likely because of low power. Conclusions about previously exposed vaccinees are limited because only five or six AZD1222 recipients were SARS-CoV-2 seropositive at baseline. Reportedly, close to half of the unique spike-specific TCRs recognized epitopes lying outside the regions that are mutated in the B.1.351 and B.1.1.7 variants. Most participants were white British and females outnumbered males, and the authors suggested that clonal diversity may have been underestimated. The whole spike protein was spanned by vaccine-associated CD4 TCRs, and dominant responses were seen in regions 160-218 and 743-854. Because no samples from the day 14 peak response were available, repertoires could be characterized only after the peak T cell response. A significant rise in spike-specific TCR breadth and depth was observed after two AZD1222 doses relative to day 0 and relative to MenACWY recipients.

This clone was picked up one time. This receptor's antigen is unknown. No clone much larger than this one lies a single base away; base qualities are absent. This sample's time point label indicates: about 28 days (+/-7) after the second vaccine dose. AZD1222 recipients with second doses at about 4 weeks or about 12 weeks were pooled, because spike-specific TCR depth and breadth did not differ between schedules. The vaccinee samples were drawn from two UK trials, COV001 and COV002, one of which was a single-blind randomized controlled phase 2/3 trial testing AZD1222 (ChAdOx1 nCoV-19) in healthy adults. Trial participant PBMC samples were collected at day 0 and day 28 after the second dose for TCRbeta chain sequencing. For this chain, trimming is 1 base at the V end and 4 bases at the J end, and the number of junction bases without a gene match is 7. The germline V gene provides CDR1 SGHTA and CDR2 FQGNSA. Spanning cysteine to phenylalanine, the CDR3 consists of 17 amino acids. Solely the CDR3 DNA is kept, with 51 bases framed from the first base.

The CDR3 regions of human TCRbeta chains were subjected to immunosequencing. In the original analysis: TCRs in the repertoires were compared against a reference library of SARS-CoV-2-specific TCRs that had been generated with the MIRA antigen-specificity platform. Breadth was defined as the fraction of unique TCRs that were SARS-CoV-2-associated. Depth was defined as the fraction of total T cells that were SARS-CoV-2-associated. Using the MIRA data, every spike-specific TCR was mapped to the spike region that the TCR reacted to and assigned to either a CD4 or a CD8 class. Log10-transformed breadth and depth values were compared by one-way ANOVA with Sidak's multiple comparisons tests. TCRdb's version of the immuneACCESS table is confined to in-frame rearrangements and falls short of the full clone set. An unresolved V gene accounts for under half of the shortfall where checked; the remainder is of unknown origin. That table supplies the V and J calls and clone size; D and trimming were determined from the DNA. This sample is represented by fewer than 30,000 clones; approximately 86% of them were singletons. Together, the top ten hold almost 8% of the sample.

The V and J genes are TRBV7-2 and TRBJ2-3; 11 nucleotides in the junction match TRBD2. The material was peripheral blood, obtained 28 days after the second AZD1222 dose. The receptor was derived from an adult who received the AZD1222 COVID-19 vaccine. The CDR3 is CASSLEGVAGGPDTQYF. DNA sequence: TGTGCCAGCAGCTTAGAGGGGGTAGCGGGAGGGCCAGATACGCAGTATTTT.